This T cell receptor (beta chain) was found in a study of T cell repertoires in cytomegalovirus infection. General study results and limits: Carriage of CMV together with the relevant HLA was identifiable through cumulative public TCR beta family frequency.

Trimming shortened V by 0 bases and J by 2 bases, and 7 bases separated the two germline ends. The CDR3 has 15 amino acids. Germline values: CDR1 SEHNR, CDR2 FQNEAQ (reference sequence). TCRdb re-derived calls from the reads in MiXCR, one entry per CDR3 protein. The sample includes under 200,000 distinct CDR3 sequences, 17% of them seen just once. This clonotype turned up a few times. Its antigen remains unknown. Sequenced material: CD8+ T cells from PBMCs. The chain uses TRBV7-9 and TRBJ2-2; D is uncertain. The clonotype originates from a human donor in good health (CMV status not recorded). Some clones in this sample may be carry-over from other donors' samples. The CDR3 loop reads CASSLASGNTGELFF. The CDR3 DNA follows: TGTGCCAGCAGCTTAGCATCGGGTAACACCGGGGAGCTGTTTTTT. The full variable domain, completed using reference TRBV7-9 and TRBJ2-2, is DTGVSQNPRHKITKRGQNVTFRCDPISEHNRLYWYRQTLGQGPEFLTYFQNEAQLEKSRLLSDRFSAERPKGSFSTLEIQRTEQGDSAMYLCASSLASGNTGELFFGEGSRLTVL.